This record covers a single T cell receptor beta chain. This sample was taken from a study of PD-L1 blockade in urothelial cancer. Study as a whole: Across blood samples, T cells had a median count of about 140,000.

After removal of 4 bases from V and 1 base from J, the junction contained 5 bases not matched to a gene. This CDR3 spans 14 amino acids. Looked up from germline, CDR1 is SGHRS and CDR2 is YFSETQ. Every patient provided from 1 to 8 samples, collected pretreatment and on-treatment. Clones were read by immunoSEQ multiplex PCR, and TCRdb kept only the in-frame ones, dropping some. The sample has about 88,000 clones, 85% to 95% seen once. The source material was PBMCs, sampled around atezolizumab (anti-PD-L1) treatment. This clonotype was obtained from a man in his sixties with urothelial cancer. The chain joins TRBV5-1 to TRBJ2-7, with 7 bases aligning to TRBD1. The CDR3 coding sequence is TGCGCCAGCAGCCTTGGACAGGCGTCCTACGAGCAGTACTTC. It is translated as CASSLGQASYEQYF.